Sequencing of this T cell receptor beta chain was carried out in a study of T cells in Graves' hyperthyroidism and ophthalmopathy. The CDR3 regions of TCR beta were amplified from RNA transcripts. The HTBI primer set was used in a first-round RT-PCR of the TCR CDR3. A single record per CDR3 protein comes from TCRdb applying MiXCR to the multiplex PCR reads. Among under 350,000 distinct CDR3 sequences, about 21% were seen once, and the ten largest hold 50% to 65%. The V end was cut by 4 bases, the J end by 3 bases, with 14 bases between. The CDR3 spans 14 residues. Germline V lookup: CDR1 GTSNPN, CDR2 SVGIG (reference sequence). The authors took PBMCs from roughly 10 ml fresh peripheral blood. Study-wide findings and caveats: Most clonotypes expanded in thyroid above 0.001 were likewise present in blood.

Points on this clonotype: The antigen is unknown.

V and J are TRBV30 and TRBJ2-3; D is ambiguous. This clonotype was sampled from a woman between 50 and 59 years old with Graves' hyperthyroidism. Specimen: blood. The CDR3 DNA reads as TGTGCCTGGAATGGTGTTCTTATGACAGATACGCAGTATTTT. Its translation: CAWNGVLMTDTQYF.